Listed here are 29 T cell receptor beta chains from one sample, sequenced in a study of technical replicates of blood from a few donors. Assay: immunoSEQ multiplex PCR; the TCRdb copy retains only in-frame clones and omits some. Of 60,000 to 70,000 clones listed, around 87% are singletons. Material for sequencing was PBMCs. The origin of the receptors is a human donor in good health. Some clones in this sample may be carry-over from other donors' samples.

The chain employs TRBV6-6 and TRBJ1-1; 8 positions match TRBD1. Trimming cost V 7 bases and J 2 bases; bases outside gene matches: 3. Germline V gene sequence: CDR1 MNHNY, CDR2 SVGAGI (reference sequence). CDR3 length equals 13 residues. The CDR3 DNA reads TGTGCCAGCAAAGGACAGGGAAACACTGAAGCTTTCTTT. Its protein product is CASKGQGNTEAFF.

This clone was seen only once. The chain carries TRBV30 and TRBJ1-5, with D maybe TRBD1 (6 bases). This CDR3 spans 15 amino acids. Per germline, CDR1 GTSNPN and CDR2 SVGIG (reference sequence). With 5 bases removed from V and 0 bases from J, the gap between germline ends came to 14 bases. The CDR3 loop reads CAWASGVLSNQPQHF. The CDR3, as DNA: TGTGCCTGGGCTTCAGGGGTGCTTAGCAATCAGCCCCAGCATTTT.

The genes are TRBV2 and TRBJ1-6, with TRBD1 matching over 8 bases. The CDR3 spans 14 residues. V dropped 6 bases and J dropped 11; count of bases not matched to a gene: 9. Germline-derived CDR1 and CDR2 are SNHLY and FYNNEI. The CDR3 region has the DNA TGTGCCAGCAGCTCCCAGGGGGCGCATCCACCCCTCCACTTT. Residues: CASSSQGAHPPLHF.

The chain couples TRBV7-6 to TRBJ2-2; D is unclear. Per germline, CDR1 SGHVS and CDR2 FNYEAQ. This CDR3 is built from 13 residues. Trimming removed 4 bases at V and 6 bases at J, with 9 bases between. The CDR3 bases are TGTGCCAGCAGCTACGACTCTTCCGGGGAGCTGTTTTTT. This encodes CASSYDSSGELFF.

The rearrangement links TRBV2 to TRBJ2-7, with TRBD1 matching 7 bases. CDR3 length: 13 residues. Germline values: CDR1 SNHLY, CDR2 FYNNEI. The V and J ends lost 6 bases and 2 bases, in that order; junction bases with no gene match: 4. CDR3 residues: CASSRDRPYEQYF. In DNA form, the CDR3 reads TGTGCCAGCAGCCGGGACAGACCCTACGAGCAGTACTTC.

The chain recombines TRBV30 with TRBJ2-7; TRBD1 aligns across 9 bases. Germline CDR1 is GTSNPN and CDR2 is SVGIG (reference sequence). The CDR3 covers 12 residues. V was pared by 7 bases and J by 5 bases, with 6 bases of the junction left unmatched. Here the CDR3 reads CAFGTGSNEQYF. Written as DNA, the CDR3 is TGTGCCTTCGGGACAGGGTCCAACGAGCAGTACTTC.

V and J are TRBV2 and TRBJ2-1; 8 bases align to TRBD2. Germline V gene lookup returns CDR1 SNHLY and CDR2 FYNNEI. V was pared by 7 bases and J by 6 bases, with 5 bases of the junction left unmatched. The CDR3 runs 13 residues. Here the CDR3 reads CASTSGTSNEQFF. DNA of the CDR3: TGTGCCAGCACCTCAGGGACTAGCAATGAGCAGTTCTTC.

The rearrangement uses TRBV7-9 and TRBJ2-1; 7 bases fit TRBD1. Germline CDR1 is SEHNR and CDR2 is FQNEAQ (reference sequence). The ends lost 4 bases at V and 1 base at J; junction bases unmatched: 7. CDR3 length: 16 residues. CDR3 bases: TGTGCCAGCAGCTCTGTAGAACAGGGGTCCTACAATGAGCAGTTCTTC. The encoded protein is CASSSVEQGSYNEQFF.

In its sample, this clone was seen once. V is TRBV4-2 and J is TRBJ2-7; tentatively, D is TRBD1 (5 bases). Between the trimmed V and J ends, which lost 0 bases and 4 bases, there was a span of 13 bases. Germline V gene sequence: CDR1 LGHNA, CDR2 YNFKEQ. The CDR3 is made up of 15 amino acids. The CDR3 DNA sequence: TGTGCCAGCAGCCAAGATATGGGGCCAGCGTACGAGCAGTACTTC. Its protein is CASSQDMGPAYEQYF.

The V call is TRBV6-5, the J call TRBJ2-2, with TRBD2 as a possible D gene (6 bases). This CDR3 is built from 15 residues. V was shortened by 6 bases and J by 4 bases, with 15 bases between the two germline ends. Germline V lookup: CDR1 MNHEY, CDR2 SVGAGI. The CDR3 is CASRTEGLSTGELFF. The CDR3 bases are TGTGCCAGCAGGACGGAGGGACTGAGCACCGGGGAGCTGTTTTTT.

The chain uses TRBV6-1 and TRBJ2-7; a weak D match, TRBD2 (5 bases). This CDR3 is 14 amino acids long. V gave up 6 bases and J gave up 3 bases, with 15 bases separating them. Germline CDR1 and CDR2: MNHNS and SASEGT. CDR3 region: CASRTPGRGYEQYF. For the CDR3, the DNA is TGTGCCAGCAGGACCCCGGGGAGAGGCTACGAGCAGTACTTC.

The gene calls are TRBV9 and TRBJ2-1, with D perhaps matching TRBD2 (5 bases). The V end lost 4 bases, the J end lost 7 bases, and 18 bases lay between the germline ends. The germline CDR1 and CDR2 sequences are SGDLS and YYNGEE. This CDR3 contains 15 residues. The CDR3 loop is CASSTLANSRNEQFF. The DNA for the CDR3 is TGTGCCAGCAGCACTTTAGCGAATTCTAGGAATGAGCAGTTCTTC.

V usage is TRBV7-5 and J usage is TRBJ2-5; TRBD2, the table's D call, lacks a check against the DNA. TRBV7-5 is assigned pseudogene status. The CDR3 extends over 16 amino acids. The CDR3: CVRSLVISGRQETQYF. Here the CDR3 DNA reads TGTGTCAGAAGCTTAGTTATTTCGGGAAGGCAAGAGACCCAGTACTTC.

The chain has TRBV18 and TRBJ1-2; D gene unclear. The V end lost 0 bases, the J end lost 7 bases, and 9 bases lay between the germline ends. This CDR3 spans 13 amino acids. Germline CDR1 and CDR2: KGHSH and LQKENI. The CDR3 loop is CASSPPSRIGYTF. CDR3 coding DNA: TGTGCCAGCTCACCACCTTCCAGGATTGGCTACACCTTC.

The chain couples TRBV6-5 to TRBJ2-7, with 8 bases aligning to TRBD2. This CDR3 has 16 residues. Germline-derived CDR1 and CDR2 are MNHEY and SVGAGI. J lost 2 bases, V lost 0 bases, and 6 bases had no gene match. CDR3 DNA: TGTGCCAGCAGTTACTCGACAGCGGGGGCCACCTACGAGCAGTACTTC. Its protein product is CASSYSTAGATYEQYF.

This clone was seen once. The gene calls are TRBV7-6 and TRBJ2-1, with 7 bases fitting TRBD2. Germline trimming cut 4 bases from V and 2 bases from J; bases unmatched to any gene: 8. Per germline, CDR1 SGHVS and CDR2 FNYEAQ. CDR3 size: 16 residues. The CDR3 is CASSYTRRGAYNEQFF. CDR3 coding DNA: TGTGCCAGCAGCTATACACGACGGGGGGCCTACAATGAGCAGTTCTTC.

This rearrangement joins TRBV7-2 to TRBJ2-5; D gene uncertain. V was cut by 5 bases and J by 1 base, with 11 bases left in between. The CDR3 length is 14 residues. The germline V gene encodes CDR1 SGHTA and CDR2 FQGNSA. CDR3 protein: CASSRGASQETQYF. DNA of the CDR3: TGTGCCAGCAGCCGCGGTGCTAGCCAAGAGACCCAGTACTTC. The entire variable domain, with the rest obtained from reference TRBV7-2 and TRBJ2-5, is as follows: GAGVSQSPSNKVTEKGKDVELRCDPISGHTALYWYRQSLGQGLEFLIYFQGNSAPDKSGLPSDRFSAERTGGSVSTLTIQRTQQEDSAVYLCASSRGASQETQYFGPGTRLLVL.

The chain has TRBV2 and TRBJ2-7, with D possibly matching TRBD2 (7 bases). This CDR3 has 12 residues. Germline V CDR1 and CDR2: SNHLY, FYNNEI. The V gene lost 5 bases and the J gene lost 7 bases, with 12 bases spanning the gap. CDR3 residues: CASSTGRGEQYF. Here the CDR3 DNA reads TGTGCCAGCAGTACAGGGAGGGGGGAGCAGTACTTC.

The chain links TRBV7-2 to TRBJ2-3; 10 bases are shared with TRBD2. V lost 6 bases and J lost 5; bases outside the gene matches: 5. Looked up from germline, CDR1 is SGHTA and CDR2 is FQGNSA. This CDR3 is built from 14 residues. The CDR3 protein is CASRPSGRIDTQYF. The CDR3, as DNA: TGTGCCAGCAGGCCTAGCGGGAGAATAGATACGCAGTATTTT. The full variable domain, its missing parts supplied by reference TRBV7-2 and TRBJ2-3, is GAGVSQSPSNKVTEKGKDVELRCDPISGHTALYWYRQSLGQGLEFLIYFQGNSAPDKSGLPSDRFSAERTGGSVSTLTIQRTQQEDSAVYLCASRPSGRIDTQYFGPGTRLTVL.

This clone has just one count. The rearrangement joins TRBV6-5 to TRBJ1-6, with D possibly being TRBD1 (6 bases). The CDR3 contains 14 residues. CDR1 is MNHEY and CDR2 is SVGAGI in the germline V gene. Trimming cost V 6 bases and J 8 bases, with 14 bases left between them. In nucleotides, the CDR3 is TGTGCCAGCAGCACAGGGTTTTTCGATTCACCCCTCCACTTT. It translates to CASSTGFFDSPLHF.

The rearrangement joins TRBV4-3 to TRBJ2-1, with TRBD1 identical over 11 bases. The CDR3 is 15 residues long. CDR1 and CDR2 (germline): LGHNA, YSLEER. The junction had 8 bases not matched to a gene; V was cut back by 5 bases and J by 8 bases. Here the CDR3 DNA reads TGCGCCAGCAGCTCCGGACAGGGGGCAGGGGATGAGCAGTTCTTC. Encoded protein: CASSSGQGAGDEQFF.

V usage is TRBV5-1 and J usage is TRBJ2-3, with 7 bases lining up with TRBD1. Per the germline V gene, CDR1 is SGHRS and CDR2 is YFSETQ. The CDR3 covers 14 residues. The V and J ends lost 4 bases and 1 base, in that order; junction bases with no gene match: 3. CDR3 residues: CASSPGTGTDTQYF. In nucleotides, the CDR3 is TGCGCCAGCAGCCCCGGGACAGGCACAGATACGCAGTATTTT.

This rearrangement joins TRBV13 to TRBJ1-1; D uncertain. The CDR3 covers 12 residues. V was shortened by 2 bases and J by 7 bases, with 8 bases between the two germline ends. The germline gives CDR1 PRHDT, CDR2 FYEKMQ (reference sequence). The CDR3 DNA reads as TGTGCCAGCAGCTTAAGGGAGATTGAAGCTTTCTTT. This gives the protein CASSLREIEAFF.

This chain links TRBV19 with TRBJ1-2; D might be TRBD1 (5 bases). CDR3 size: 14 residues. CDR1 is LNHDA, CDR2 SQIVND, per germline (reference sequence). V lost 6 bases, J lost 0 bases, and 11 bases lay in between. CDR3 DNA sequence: TGTGCCAGTAGCCGGGGAGGGGCTAACTATGGCTACACCTTC. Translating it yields CASSRGGANYGYTF. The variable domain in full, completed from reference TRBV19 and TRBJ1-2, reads DGGITQSPKYLFRKEGQNVTLSCEQNLNHDAMYWYRQDPGQGLRLIYYSQIVNDFQKGDIAEGYSVSREKKESFPLTVTSAQKNPTAFYLCASSRGGANYGYTFGSGTRLTVV.

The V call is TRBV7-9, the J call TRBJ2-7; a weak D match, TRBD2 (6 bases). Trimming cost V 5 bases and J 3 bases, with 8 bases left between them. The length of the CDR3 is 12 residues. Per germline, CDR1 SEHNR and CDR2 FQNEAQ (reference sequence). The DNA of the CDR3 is TGTGCCAGCAGCAACGGGGGCTACGAGCAGTACTTC. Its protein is CASSNGGYEQYF.

The CDR3 reads CASRKGRGTEAFF. In DNA, the CDR3 is TGTGCCAGCAGAAAAGGGAGGGGGACTGAAGCTTTCTTT. V and J are TRBV2 and TRBJ1-1, with TRBD1 as a possible D gene (6 bases). V was cut by 6 bases and J by 5 bases, with 13 bases left in between. Looked up from germline, CDR1 is SNHLY and CDR2 is FYNNEI. This CDR3 is built from 13 residues.

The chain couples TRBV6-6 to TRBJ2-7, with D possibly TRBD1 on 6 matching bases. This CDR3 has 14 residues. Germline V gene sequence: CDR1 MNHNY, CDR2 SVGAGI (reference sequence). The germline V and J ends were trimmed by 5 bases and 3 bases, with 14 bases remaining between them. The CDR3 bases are TGTGCCAGCAGTAAACAGGGCCCGCACTACGAGCAGTACTTC. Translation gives CASSKQGPHYEQYF.

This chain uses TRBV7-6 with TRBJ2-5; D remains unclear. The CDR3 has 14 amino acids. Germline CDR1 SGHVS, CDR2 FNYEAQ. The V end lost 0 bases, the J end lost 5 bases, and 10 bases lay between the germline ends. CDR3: CASSLAAVQETQYF. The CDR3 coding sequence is TGTGCCAGCAGCTTAGCGGCAGTGCAGGAGACCCAGTACTTC.

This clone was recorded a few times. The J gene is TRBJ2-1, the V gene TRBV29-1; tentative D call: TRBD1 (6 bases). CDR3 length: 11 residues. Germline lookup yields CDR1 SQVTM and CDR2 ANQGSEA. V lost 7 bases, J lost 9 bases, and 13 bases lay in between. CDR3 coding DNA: TGCAGCGCAACAGGGAGCGGTGAGCAGTTCTTC. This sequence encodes CSATGSGEQFF.